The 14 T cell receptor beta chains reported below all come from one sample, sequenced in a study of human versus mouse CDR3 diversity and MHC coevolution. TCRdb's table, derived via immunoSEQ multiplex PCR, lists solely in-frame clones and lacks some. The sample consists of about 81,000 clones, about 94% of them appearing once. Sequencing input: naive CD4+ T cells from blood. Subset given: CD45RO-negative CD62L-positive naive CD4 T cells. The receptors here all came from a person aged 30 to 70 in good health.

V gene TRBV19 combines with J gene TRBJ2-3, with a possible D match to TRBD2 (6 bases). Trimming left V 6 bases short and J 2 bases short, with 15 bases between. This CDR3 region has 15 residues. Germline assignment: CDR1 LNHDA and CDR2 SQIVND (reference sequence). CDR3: CASSAGGATTDTQYF. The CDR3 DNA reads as TGTGCCAGTAGCGCCGGAGGGGCTACCACAGATACGCAGTATTTT.

The CDR3 DNA reads as TGTGCCACTTCGTCCGGGACAGGGGCCAGAGGTGAGCAGTTCTTC. Translating gives CATSSGTGARGEQFF. J is TRBJ2-1 and V is TRBV18, with 10 positions matching TRBD1. V was pared by 10 bases and J by 9 bases, with 15 bases of the junction left unmatched. Germline values: CDR1 KGHSH, CDR2 LQKENI. The CDR3 has 15 residues.

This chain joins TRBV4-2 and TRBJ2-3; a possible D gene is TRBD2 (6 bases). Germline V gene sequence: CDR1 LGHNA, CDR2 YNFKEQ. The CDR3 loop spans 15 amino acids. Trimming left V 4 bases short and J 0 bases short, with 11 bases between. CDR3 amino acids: CASSRGTPSTDTQYF. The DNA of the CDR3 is TGTGCCAGCAGCCGGGGGACTCCTAGCACAGATACGCAGTATTTT.

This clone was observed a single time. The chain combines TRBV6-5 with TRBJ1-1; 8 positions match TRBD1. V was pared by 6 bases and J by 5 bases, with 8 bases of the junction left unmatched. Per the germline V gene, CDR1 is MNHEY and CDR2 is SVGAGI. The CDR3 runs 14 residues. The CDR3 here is CASRGQGVRTEAFF. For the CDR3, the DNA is TGTGCCAGCAGAGGACAGGGAGTGAGGACTGAAGCTTTCTTT.

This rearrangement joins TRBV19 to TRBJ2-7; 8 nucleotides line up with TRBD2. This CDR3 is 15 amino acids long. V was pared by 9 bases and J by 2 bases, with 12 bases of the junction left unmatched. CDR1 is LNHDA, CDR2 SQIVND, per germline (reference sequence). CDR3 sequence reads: CASRNTSGAAYEQYF. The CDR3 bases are TGTGCCAGCCGGAATACTAGCGGAGCGGCCTACGAGCAGTACTTC.

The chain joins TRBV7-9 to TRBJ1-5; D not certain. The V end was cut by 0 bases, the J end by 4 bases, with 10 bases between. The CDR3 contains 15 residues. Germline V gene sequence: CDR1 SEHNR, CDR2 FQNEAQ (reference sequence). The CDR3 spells CASSLALGANQPQHF. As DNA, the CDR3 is TGTGCCAGCAGCTTAGCGCTAGGAGCTAATCAGCCCCAGCATTTT.

The CDR3 spells CASSFSGQGTANYGYTF. The CDR3 DNA is TGTGCCAGTAGTTTCTCCGGACAGGGGACCGCTAACTATGGCTACACCTTC. The chain couples TRBV19 to TRBJ1-2; 9 bases fit TRBD1. The length of the CDR3 is 17 residues. Germline V lookup: CDR1 LNHDA, CDR2 SQIVND (reference sequence). After removal of 5 bases from V and 0 bases from J, the junction contained 10 bases not matched to a gene.

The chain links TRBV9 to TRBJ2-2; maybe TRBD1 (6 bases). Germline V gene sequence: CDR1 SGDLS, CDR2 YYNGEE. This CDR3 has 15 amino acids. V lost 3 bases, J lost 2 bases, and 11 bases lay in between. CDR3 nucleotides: TGTGCCAGCAGCGCCGGGACACTAAACACCGGGGAGCTGTTTTTT. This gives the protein CASSAGTLNTGELFF.

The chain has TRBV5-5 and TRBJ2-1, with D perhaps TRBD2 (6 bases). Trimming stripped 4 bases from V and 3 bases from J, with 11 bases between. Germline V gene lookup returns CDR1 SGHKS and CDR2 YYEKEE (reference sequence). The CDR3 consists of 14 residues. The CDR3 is CASSGYSGYNEQFF. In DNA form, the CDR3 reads TGTGCCAGCAGCGGATATAGCGGCTACAATGAGCAGTTCTTC. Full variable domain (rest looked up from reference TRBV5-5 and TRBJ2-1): DAGVTQSPTHLIKTRGQQVTLRCSPISGHKSVSWYQQVLGQGPQFIFQYYEKEERGRGNFPDRFSARQFPNYSSELNVNALLLGDSALYLCASSGYSGYNEQFFGPGTRLTVL.

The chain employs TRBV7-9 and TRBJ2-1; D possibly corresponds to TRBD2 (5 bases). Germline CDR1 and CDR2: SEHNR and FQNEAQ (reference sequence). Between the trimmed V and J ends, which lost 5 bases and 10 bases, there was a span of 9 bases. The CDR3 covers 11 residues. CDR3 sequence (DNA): TGTGCCAGCAGCCTACCGGGAGAGCAGTTCTTC. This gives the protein CASSLPGEQFF. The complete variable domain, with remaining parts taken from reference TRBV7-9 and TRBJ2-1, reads DTGVSQNPRHKITKRGQNVTFRCDPISEHNRLYWYRQTLGQGPEFLTYFQNEAQLEKSRLLSDRFSAERPKGSFSTLEIQRTEQGDSAMYLCASSLPGEQFFGPGTRLTVL.

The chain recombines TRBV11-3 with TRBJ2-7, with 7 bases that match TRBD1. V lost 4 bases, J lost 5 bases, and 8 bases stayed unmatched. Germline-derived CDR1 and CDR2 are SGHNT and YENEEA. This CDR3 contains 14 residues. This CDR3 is CASSSSPQGNEQYF. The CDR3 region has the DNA TGTGCCAGCAGCTCTAGTCCACAGGGGAACGAGCAGTACTTC. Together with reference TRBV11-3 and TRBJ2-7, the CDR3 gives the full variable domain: EAGVVQSPRYKIIEKKQPVAFWCNPISGHNTLYWYLQNLGQGPELLIRYENEEAVDDSQLPKDRFSAERLKGVDSTLKIQPAELGDSAVYLCASSSSPQGNEQYFGPGTRLTVT.

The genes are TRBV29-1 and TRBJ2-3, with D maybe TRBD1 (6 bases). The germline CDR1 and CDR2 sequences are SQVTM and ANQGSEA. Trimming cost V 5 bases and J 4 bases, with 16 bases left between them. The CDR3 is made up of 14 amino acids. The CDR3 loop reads CSVSRQDYPDTQYF. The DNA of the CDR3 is TGCAGCGTTTCCCGACAGGATTACCCAGATACGCAGTATTTT.

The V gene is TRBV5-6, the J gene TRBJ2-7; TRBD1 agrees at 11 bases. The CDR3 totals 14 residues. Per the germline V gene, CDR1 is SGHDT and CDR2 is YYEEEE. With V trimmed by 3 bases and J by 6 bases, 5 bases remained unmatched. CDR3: CASSYRTGGGEQYF. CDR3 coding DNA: TGTGCCAGCAGCTATCGGACAGGGGGCGGCGAGCAGTACTTC.

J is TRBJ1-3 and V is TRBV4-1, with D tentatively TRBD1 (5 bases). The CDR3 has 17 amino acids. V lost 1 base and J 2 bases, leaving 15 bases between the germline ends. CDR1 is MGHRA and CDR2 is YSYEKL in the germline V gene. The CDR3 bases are TGCGCCAGCAGCCAAGTTCCCAGTCGGGGGGCTGGAAACACCATATATTTT. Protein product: CASSQVPSRGAGNTIYF.